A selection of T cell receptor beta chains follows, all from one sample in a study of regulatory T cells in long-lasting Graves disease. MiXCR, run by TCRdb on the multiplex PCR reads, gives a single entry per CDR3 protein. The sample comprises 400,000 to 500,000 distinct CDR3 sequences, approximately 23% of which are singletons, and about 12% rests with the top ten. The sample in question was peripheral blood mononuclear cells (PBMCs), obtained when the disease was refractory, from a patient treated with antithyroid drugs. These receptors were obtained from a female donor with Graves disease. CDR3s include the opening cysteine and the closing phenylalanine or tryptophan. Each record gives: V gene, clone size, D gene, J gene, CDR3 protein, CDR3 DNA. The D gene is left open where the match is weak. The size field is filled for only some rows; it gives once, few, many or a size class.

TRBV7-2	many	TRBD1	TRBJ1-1	CASSLEGGGVTEAFF	TGTGCCAGCAGCTTAGAAGGGGGCGGTGTGACTGAAGCTTTCTTT
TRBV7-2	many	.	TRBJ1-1	CASSLVMNTEAFF	TGTGCCAGCAGCTTAGTTATGAACACTGAAGCTTTCTTT
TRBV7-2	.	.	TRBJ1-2	CASSLDQGPYGYTF	TGTGCCAGCAGCCTTGACCAGGGGCCCTATGGCTACACCTTC
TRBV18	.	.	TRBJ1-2	CASSPLAGFDGYTF	TGTGCCAGCTCACCCTTGGCAGGGTTCGACGGCTACACCTTC
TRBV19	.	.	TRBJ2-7	CASSRGSLTHEQYF	TGTGCCAGTAGTCGGGGGTCTCTAACCCACGAGCAGTACTTC
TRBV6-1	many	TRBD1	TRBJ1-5	CASSTGAISNQPQHF	TGTGCCAGCAGTACAGGGGCGATAAGCAATCAGCCCCAGCATTTT
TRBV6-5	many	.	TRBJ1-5	CASSSRLNNQPQHF	TGTGCCAGCAGTTCCCGACTTAACAATCAGCCCCAGCATTTT
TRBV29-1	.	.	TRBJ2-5	CSVERGAGVGETQYF	TGCAGCGTTGAAAGGGGGGCGGGAGTGGGTGAGACCCAGTACTTC
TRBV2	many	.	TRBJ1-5	CASRDGGPNQPQHF	TGTGCCAGCAGGGATGGGGGGCCCAATCAGCCCCAGCATTTT
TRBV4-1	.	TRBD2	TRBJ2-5	CASSRNSGGPQETQYF	TGCGCCAGCAGCCGCAATAGCGGGGGGCCCCAAGAGACCCAGTACTTC
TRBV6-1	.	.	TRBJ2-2	CASGVGGGELFF	TGTGCCAGTGGAGTTGGGGGCGGGGAGCTGTTTTTT
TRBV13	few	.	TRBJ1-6	CASSAQGAWNSPLHF	TGTGCCAGCAGCGCACAGGGAGCTTGGAATTCACCCCTCCACTTT
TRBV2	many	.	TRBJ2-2	CASSNRVTGELFF	TGTGCCAGCAGTAACAGAGTCACCGGGGAGCTGTTTTTT
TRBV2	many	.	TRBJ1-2	CASSGQGNYGYTF	TGTGCCAGCAGTGGGCAGGGTAACTATGGCTACACCTTC
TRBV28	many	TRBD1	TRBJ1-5	CASSSRGLQHF	TGTGCCAGCAGTTCCAGGGGGCTCCAGCATTTT
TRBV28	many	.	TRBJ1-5	CASSLDGNQPQHF	TGTGCCAGCAGCTTAGACGGGAATCAGCCCCAGCATTTT
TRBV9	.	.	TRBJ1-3	CASSETNLSGNTIYF	TGTGCCAGCAGCGAGACGAACTTATCTGGAAACACCATATATTTT
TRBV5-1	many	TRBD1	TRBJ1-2	CASSLEQGPYYGYTF	TGCGCCAGCAGCTTGGAACAGGGGCCATACTATGGCTACACCTTC
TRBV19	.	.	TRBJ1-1	CASSIRGTNTEAFF	TGTGCCAGTAGTATTCGTGGTACGAACACTGAAGCTTTCTTT
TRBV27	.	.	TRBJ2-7	CASSLTNTDYEQYF	TGTGCCAGCAGTTTAACGAACACTGACTACGAGCAGTACTTC
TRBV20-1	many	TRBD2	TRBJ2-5	CSARDGLAKETQYF	TGCAGTGCTAGAGATGGACTAGCGAAAGAGACCCAGTACTTC
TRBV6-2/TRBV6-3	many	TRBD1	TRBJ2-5	CASSDPGQGDETQYF	TGTGCCAGCAGTGACCCGGGACAGGGGGATGAGACCCAGTACTTC
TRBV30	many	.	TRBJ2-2	CAWSVGGELFF	TGTGCCTGGAGTGTTGGTGGGGAGCTGTTTTTT
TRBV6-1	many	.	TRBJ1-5	CASTGGGGGNQPQHF	TGTGCCAGCACCGGAGGGGGTGGTGGCAATCAGCCCCAGCATTTT
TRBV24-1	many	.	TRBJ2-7	CATSKRGTYEQYF	TGTGCCACCAGTAAGCGAGGGACCTACGAGCAGTACTTC
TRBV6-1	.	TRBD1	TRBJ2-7	CASRVEWTGNSYEQYF	TGTGCCAGCAGAGTGGAATGGACAGGTAACTCCTACGAGCAGTACTTC
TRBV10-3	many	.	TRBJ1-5	CAISDRSNQPQHF	TGTGCCATCAGTGACAGGAGCAATCAGCCCCAGCATTTT
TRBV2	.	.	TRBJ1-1	CASGGGVEAFF	TGTGCCAGCGGGGGTGGGGTAGAAGCTTTCTTT
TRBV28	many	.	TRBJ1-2	CASSLIPQKWVGGDYGYTF	TGTGCCAGCAGCCTTATCCCCCAGAAATGGGTAGGGGGAGATTATGGCTACACCTTC
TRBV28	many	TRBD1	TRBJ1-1	CASSFRGRTEAFF	TGTGCCAGCAGTTTTAGGGGGCGCACTGAAGCTTTCTTT
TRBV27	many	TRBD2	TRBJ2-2	CASSSTGTSGITGELFF	TGTGCCAGCAGTTCCACCGGGACTAGCGGGATCACCGGGGAGCTGTTTTTT
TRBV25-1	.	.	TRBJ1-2	CASNRGGEAYGYTF	TGTGCCAGCAACCGCGGAGGGGAGGCCTATGGCTACACCTTC
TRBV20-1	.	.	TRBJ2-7	CSALEGYEQYF	TGCAGTGCCCTCGAGGGGTACGAGCAGTACTTC
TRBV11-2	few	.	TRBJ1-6	CASSLGPSYNSPLHF	TGTGCCAGCAGCTTGGGGCCCTCCTATAATTCACCCCTCCACTTT
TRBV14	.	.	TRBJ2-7	CASSQEKFNGRSEQYF	TGTGCCAGCAGCCAAGAGAAATTTAACGGACGGTCCGAGCAGTACTTC
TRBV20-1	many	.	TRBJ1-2	CSARDAPSFRDPYGYTF	TGCAGTGCTAGAGATGCCCCCTCCTTCCGGGACCCTTACGGCTACACCTTC